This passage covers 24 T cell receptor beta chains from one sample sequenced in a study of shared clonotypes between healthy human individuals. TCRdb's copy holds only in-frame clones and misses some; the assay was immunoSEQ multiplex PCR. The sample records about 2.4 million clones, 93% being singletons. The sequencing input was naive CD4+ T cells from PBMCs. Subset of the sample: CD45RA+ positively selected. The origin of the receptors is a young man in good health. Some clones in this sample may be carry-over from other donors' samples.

CDR3 sequence: CASSLYGFQETQYF. CDR3 in DNA: TGTGCCAGCAGCTTATACGGATTCCAAGAGACCCAGTACTTC. The rearrangement uses TRBV7-2 and TRBJ2-5; D gene uncertain. V lost 2 bases and J 1 base, leaving 8 bases between the germline ends. Germline loops: CDR1 SGHTA, CDR2 FQGNSA. This CDR3 contains 14 residues.

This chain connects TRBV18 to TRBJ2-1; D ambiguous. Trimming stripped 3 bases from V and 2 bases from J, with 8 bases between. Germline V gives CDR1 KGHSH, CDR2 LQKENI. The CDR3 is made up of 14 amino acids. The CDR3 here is CASSPDQAYNEQFF. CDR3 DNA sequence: TGTGCCAGCTCACCCGACCAGGCCTACAATGAGCAGTTCTTC.

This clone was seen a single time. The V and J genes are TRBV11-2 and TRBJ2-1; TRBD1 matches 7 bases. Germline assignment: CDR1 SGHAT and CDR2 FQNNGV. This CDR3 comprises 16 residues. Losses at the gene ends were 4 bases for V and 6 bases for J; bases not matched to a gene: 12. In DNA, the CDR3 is TGTGCCAGCAGCTCGAGGACAGGCGTTGTATTCAATGAGCAGTTCTTC. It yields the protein CASSSRTGVVFNEQFF. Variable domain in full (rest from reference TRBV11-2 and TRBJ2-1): EAGVAQSPRYKIIEKRQSVAFWCNPISGHATLYWYQQILGQGPKLLIQFQNNGVVDDSQLPKDRFSAERLKGVDSTLKIQPAKLEDSAVYLCASSSRTGVVFNEQFFGPGTRLTVL.

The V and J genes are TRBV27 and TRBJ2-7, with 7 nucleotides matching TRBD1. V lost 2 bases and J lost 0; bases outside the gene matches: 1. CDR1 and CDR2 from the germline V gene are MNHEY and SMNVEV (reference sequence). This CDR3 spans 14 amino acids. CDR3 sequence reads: CASSLTGVSYEQYF. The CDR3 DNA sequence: TGTGCCAGCAGTTTAACAGGGGTCTCCTACGAGCAGTACTTC.

The CDR3 loop is CASSDRDVNGYTF. In nucleotides, the CDR3 is TGTGCCAGCAGCGACAGGGATGTGAATGGCTACACCTTC. J is TRBJ1-2 and V is TRBV27; 7 bases map to TRBD1. Per germline, CDR1 MNHEY and CDR2 SMNVEV (reference sequence). Trimming at V came to 6 bases and at J to 6 bases, leaving 7 bases not matched to a gene. CDR3 length: 13 amino acids.

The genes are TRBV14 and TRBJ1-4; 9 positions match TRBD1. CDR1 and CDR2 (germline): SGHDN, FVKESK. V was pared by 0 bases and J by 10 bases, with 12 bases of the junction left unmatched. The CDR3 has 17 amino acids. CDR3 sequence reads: CASSQDMGQGGVGKLFF. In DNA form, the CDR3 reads TGTGCCAGCAGCCAAGATATGGGACAGGGTGGCGTTGGAAAACTGTTTTTT. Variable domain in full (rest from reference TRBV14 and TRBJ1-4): EAGVTQFPSHSVIEKGQTVTLRCDPISGHDNLYWYRRVMGKEIKFLLHFVKESKQDESGMPNNRFLAERTGGTYSTLKVQPAELEDSGVYFCASSQDMGQGGVGKLFFGSGTQLSVL.

The CDR3 spells CASSLYRGLEETQYF. The DNA of the CDR3 is TGTGCCAGCAGTTTATACAGGGGGCTAGAGGAGACCCAGTACTTC. This chain uses TRBV28 with TRBJ2-5; 9 positions match TRBD1. Germline-derived CDR1 and CDR2 are MDHEN and SYDVKM. Unmatched junction bases numbered 5, after V lost 1 base and J lost 5 bases. This CDR3 is 15 amino acids long.

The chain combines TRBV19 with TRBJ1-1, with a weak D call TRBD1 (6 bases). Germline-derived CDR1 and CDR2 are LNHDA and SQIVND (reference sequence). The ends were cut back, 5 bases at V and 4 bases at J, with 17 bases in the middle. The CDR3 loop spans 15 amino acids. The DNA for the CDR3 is TGTGCCAGTAGTCCCTTAGTGGGGGGCATCACTGAAGCTTTCTTT. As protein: CASSPLVGGITEAFF. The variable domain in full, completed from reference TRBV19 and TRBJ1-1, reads DGGITQSPKYLFRKEGQNVTLSCEQNLNHDAMYWYRQDPGQGLRLIYYSQIVNDFQKGDIAEGYSVSREKKESFPLTVTSAQKNPTAFYLCASSPLVGGITEAFFGQGTRLTVV.

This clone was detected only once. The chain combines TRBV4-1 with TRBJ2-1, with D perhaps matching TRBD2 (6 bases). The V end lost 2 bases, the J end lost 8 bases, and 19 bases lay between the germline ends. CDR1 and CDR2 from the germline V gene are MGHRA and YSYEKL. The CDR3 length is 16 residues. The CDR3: CASSQPGRREYYEQFF. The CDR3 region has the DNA TGCGCCAGCAGCCAACCTGGACGGAGGGAGTATTATGAGCAGTTCTTC.

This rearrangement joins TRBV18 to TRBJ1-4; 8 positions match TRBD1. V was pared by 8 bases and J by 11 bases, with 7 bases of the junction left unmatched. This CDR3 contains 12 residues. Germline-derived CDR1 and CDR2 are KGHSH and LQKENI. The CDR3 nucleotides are TGTGCCAGCGCCGGACAGGGAGAGAAACTGTTTTTT. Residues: CASAGQGEKLFF.

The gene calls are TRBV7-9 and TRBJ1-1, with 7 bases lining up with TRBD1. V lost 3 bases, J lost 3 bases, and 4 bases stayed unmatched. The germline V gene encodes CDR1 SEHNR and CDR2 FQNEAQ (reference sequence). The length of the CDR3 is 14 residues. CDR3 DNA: TGTGCCAGCAGCTTGCAGGGGGTGCACACTGAAGCTTTCTTT. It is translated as CASSLQGVHTEAFF.

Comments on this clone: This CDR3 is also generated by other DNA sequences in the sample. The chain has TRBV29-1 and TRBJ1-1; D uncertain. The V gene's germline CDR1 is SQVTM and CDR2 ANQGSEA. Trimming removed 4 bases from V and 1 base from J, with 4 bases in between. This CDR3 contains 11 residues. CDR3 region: CSVGRNTEAFF. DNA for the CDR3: TGCAGCGTTGGAAGGAACACTGAAGCTTTCTTT.

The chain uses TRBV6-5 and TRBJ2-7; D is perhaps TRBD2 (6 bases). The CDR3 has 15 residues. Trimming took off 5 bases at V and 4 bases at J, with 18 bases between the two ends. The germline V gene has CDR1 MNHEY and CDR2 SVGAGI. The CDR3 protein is CASSPPGGNIYEQYF. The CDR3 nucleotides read TGTGCCAGCAGTCCTCCCGGGGGAAATATTTACGAGCAGTACTTC.

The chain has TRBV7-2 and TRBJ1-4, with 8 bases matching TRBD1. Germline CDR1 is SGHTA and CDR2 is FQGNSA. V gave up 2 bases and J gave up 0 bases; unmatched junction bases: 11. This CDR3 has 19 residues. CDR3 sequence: CASSLRTGWPTATNEKLFF. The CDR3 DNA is TGTGCCAGCAGCTTACGGACAGGGTGGCCTACTGCAACTAATGAAAAACTGTTTTTT.

In nucleotides, the CDR3 is TGTGCCAGCTCGCTGAGCGGGAACATCTACGAGCAGTACTTC. Residues: CASSLSGNIYEQYF. This chain joins TRBV18 and TRBJ2-7; 7 positions agree with TRBD2. CDR1 is KGHSH and CDR2 is LQKENI in the germline V gene. This CDR3 is 14 amino acids long. The junction had 8 bases not matched to a gene; V was cut back by 6 bases and J by 3 bases.

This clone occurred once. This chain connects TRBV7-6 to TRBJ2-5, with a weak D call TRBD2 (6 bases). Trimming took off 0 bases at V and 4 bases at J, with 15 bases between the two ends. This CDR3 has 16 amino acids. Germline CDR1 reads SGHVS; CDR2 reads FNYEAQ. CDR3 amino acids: CASSLAWVRGGETQYF. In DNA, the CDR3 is TGTGCCAGCAGCTTAGCCTGGGTCCGGGGAGGAGAGACCCAGTACTTC.

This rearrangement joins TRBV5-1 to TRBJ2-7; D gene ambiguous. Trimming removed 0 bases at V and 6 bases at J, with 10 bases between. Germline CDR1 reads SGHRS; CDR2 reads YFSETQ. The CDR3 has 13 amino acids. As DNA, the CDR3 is TGCGCCAGCAGCTTGGGGGGTGGAAGCGAGCAGTACTTC. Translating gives CASSLGGGSEQYF.

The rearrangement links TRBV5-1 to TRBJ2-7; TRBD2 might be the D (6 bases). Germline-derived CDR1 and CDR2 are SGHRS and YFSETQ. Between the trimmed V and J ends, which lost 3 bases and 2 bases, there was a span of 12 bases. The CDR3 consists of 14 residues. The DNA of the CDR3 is TGCGCCAGCAGCTCATTGGGAGGAGCCTACGAGCAGTACTTC. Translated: CASSSLGGAYEQYF. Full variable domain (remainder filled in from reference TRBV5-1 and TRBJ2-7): KAGVTQTPRYLIKTRGQQVTLSCSPISGHRSVSWYQQTPGQGLQFLFEYFSETQRNKGNFPGRFSGRQFSNSRSEMNVSTLELGDSALYLCASSSLGGAYEQYFGPGTRLTVT.

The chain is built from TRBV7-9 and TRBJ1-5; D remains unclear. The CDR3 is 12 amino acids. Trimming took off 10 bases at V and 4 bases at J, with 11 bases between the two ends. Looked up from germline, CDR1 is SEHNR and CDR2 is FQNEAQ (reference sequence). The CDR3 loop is CATAEGNQPQHF. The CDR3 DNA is TGTGCCACCGCAGAAGGGAATCAGCCCCAGCATTTT.

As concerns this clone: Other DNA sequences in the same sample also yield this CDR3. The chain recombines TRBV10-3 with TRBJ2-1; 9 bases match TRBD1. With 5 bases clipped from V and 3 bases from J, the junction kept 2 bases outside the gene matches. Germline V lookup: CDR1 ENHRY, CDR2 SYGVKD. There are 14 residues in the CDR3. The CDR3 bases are TGTGCCATCAGTCGACAGGGGGGCTACAATGAGCAGTTCTTC. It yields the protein CAISRQGGYNEQFF.

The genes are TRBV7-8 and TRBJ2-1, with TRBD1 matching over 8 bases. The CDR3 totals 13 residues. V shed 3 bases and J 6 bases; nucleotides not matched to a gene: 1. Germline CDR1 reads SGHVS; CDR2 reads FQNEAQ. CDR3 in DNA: TGTGCCAGCAGCTTGGGACAGGTCAATGAGCAGTTCTTC. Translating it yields CASSLGQVNEQFF.

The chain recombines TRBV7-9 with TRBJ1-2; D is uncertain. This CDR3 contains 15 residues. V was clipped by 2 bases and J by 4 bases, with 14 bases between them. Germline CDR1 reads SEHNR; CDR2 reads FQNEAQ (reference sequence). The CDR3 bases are TGTGCCAGCAGCTTATTAGCGTTATCGGGCTATGGCTACACCTTC. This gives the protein CASSLLALSGYGYTF.

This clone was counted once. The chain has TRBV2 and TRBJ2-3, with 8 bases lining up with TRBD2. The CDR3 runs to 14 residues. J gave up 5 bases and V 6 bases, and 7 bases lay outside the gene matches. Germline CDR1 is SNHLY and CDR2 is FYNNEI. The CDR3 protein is CASRRLARGDTQYF. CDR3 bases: TGTGCCAGCAGAAGACTAGCGAGAGGAGATACGCAGTATTTT.

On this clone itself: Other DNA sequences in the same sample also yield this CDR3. CDR3 loop: CSVATGGNQPQHF. CDR3 nucleotide sequence: TGCAGCGTTGCAACCGGGGGCAATCAGCCCCAGCATTTT. The chain uses TRBV29-1 and TRBJ1-5; unclear D gene. The germline CDR1 and CDR2 sequences are SQVTM and ANQGSEA. This CDR3 is built from 13 residues. V gave up 4 bases and J gave up 2 bases, with 9 bases separating them. The variable domain in full, completed from reference TRBV29-1 and TRBJ1-5, reads SAVISQKPSRDICQRGTSLTIQCQVDSQVTMMFWYRQQPGQSLTLIATANQGSEATYESGFVIDKFPISRPNLTFSTLTVSNMSPEDSSIYLCSVATGGNQPQHFGDGTRLSIL.